This T cell receptor (beta chain) stems from a study of patients and donors after allogeneic stem cell transplantation. TCRdb reprocessed the RT-PCR reads via MiXCR and lists one record per CDR3 protein. The repertoire holds 410,000 or so distinct CDR3 sequences, 16% seen once, with 7% to 7.5% in the top ten. Germline assignment: CDR1 MNHEY and CDR2 SMNVEV (reference sequence). CDR3 length: 14 amino acids. The V gene lost 4 bases and the J gene lost 4 bases, with 13 bases spanning the gap. This clonotype was seen a few times. The TCR comes from a human donor who was either an allogeneic HSCT recipient or a stem cell or donor lymphocyte infusion donor (not recorded which). It is not recorded whose cells these are; they may come from a transplant donor. V and J are TRBV27 and TRBJ1-1; D gene ambiguous. The sample was blood, either unsorted or a sorted T cell fraction (not recorded which). CDR3 protein: CASSSRPPGTEAFF. The CDR3, as DNA: TGTGCCAGCAGTTCCCGACCCCCAGGCACTGAAGCTTTCTTT.